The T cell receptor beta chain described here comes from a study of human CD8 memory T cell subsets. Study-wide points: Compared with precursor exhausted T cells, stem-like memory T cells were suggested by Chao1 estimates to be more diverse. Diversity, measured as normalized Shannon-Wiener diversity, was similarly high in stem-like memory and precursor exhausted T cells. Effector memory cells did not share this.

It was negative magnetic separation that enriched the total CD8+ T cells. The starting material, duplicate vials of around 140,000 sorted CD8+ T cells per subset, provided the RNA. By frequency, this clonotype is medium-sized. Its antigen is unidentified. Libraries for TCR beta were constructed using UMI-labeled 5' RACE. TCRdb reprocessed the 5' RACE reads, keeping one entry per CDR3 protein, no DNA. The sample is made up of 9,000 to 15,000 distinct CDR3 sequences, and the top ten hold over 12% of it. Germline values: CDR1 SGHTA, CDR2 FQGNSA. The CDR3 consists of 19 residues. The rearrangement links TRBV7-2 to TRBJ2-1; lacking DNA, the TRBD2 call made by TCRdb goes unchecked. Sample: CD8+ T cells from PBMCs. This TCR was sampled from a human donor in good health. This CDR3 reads CASSLRGLAGGPKYNEQFF. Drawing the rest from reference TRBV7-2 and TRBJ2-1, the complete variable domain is GAGVSQSPSNKVTEKGKDVELRCDPISGHTALYWYRQSLGQGLEFLIYFQGNSAPDKSGLPSDRFSAERTGGSVSTLTIQRTQQEDSAVYLCASSLRGLAGGPKYNEQFFGPGTRLTVL.